A single sample is the source of the 13 T cell receptor beta chains below, sequenced in a study of T cells expressing NK-cell markers. From its re-call of the 5' RACE reads, TCRdb lists each CDR3 protein once, without DNA. Its table lists 300,000 to 500,000 distinct CDR3 sequences. The specimen was blood T cells: a sorted CD56 or NKG2C T cell subset, CD4+ or CD8+ T cells, or bulk PBMC T cells (not recorded which). These receptors all stem from a woman in her fifties or sixties in good health.

The chain couples TRBV29-1 to TRBJ2-3; with no DNA, the TCRdb D assignment of TRBD2 cannot be verified. The CDR3 totals 15 residues. The germline gives CDR1 SQVTM, CDR2 ANQGSEA. CDR3 residues: CSVEGSRRGWDTQYF.

This CDR3 reads CSASGAARLWNEQYF. V gene TRBV20-1 combines with J gene TRBJ2-7; TCRdb picks TRBD1, but there is no DNA to check that call. The germline V gene encodes CDR1 DFQATT and CDR2 SNEGSKA (reference sequence). There are 15 residues in the CDR3.

V is TRBV12-3 or TRBV12-4 and J is TRBJ2-5; lacking DNA, the TRBD1 call made by TCRdb goes unchecked. The CDR3 contains 12 residues. The CDR3 protein is CASSFPREGCIF.

The V and J genes are TRBV7-8 and TRBJ2-1. CDR3 length equals 16 residues. CDR1 SGHVS and CDR2 FQNEAQ come from the germline V gene. CDR3 region: CASSRSMTGPYNEQFF.

CDR3 region: CASNLAGQVSNEQFF. This chain uses TRBV7-2 with TRBJ2-1; TCRdb's assignment of TRBD1 cannot be checked, as there is no DNA. Germline V gives CDR1 SGHTA, CDR2 FQGNSA. The CDR3 consists of 15 residues.

The CDR3 reads CSARRGGVNTGELFF. The V and J genes are TRBV20-1 and TRBJ2-2. In germline, CDR1 is DFQATT, CDR2 SNEGSKA (reference sequence). CDR3 length equals 15 residues.

This chain connects TRBV7-2 to TRBJ2-1; TCRdb's D gene call, TRBD2, goes unchecked for lack of DNA. Germline loops: CDR1 SGHTA, CDR2 FQGNSA. There are 16 residues in the CDR3. The chain's CDR3 is CASSLAASGSLVEQFF.

The chain is built from TRBV30 and TRBJ2-1; TCRdb designates TRBD1, a call that cannot be tested without DNA. Germline V lookup: CDR1 GTSNPN, CDR2 SVGIG (reference sequence). The CDR3 runs 16 residues. The CDR3 is CAWRMGRVWAYNEQFF. The full variable domain, its missing parts supplied by reference TRBV30 and TRBJ2-1, is SQTIHQWPATLVQPVGSPLSLECTVEGTSNPNLYWYRQAAGRGLQLLFYSVGIGQISSEVPQNLSASRPQDRQFILSSKKLLLSDSGFYLCAWRMGRVWAYNEQFFGPGTRLTVL.

J is TRBJ2-2 and V is TRBV15; TCRdb picks TRBD1, but there is no DNA to check that call. Germline lookup yields CDR1 LNHNV and CDR2 YYDKDF (reference sequence). The CDR3 sequence is 18 residues long. The CDR3 here is CATSRVVALDSPTGELFF.

The chain has TRBV6-2 or TRBV6-3 and TRBJ2-3. Per the germline V gene, CDR1 is MNHEY and CDR2 is SVGEGT. This CDR3 has 16 residues. This chain's CDR3 is CASSSFRNPSTDTQYF.

V is TRBV28 and J is TRBJ2-3. The CDR3 runs to 14 residues. Germline CDR1 is MDHEN and CDR2 is SYDVKM. The CDR3 reads CASSLTLMEDTQYF.

This chain's CDR3 is CASRGRIQETQYF. This chain uses TRBV7-9 with TRBJ2-5; lacking DNA, the TRBD1 call made by TCRdb goes unchecked. CDR1 SEHNR and CDR2 FQNEAQ come from the germline V gene (reference sequence). This CDR3 is 13 amino acids long. The full variable domain, completed using reference TRBV7-9 and TRBJ2-5, is DTGVSQNPRHKITKRGQNVTFRCDPISEHNRLYWYRQTLGQGPEFLTYFQNEAQLEKSRLLSDRFSAERPKGSFSTLEIQRTEQGDSAMYLCASRGRIQETQYFGPGTRLLVL.

V is TRBV29-1 and J is TRBJ1-2. CDR1 and CDR2 from the germline V gene are SQVTM and ANQGSEA. The CDR3 runs to 15 residues. CDR3 in amino acids: CSVGQGEGSGYGYTF.